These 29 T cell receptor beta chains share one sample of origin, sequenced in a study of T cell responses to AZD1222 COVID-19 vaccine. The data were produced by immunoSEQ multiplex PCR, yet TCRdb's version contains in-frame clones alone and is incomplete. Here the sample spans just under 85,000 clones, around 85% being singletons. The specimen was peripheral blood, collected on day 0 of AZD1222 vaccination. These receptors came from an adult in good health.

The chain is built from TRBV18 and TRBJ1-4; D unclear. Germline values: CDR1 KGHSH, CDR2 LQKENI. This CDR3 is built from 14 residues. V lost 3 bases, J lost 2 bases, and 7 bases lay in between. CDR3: CASSPAPTNEKLFF. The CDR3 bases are TGTGCCAGCTCACCGGCCCCCACTAATGAAAAACTGTTTTTT.

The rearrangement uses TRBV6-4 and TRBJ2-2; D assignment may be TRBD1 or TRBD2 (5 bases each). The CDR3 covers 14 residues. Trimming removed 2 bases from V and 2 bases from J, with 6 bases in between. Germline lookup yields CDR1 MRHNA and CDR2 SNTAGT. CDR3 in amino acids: CASSDGGNTGELFF. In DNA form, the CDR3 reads TGTGCCAGCAGTGACGGGGGAAACACCGGGGAGCTGTTTTTT.

CDR3 DNA: TGTGCCAGCAGCGTAGAGAGCGGGGGGACCACAACGTATTTT. Amino acids: CASSVESGGTTTYF. V usage is TRBV9 and J usage is TRBJ2-3; TRBD2 matches 9 bases. Germline values: CDR1 SGDLS, CDR2 YYNGEE. The CDR3 is 14 residues long. V shed 0 bases, J shed 14 bases, and the junction held 10 bases outside the gene matches.

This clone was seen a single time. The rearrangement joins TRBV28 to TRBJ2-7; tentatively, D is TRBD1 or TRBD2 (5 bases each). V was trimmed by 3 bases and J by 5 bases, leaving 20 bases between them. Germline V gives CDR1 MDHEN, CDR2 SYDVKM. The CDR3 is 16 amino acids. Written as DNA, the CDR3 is TGTGCCAGCAGTTTGAATCGGGGCCTGGGGGTGGACGAGCAGTACTTC. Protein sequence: CASSLNRGLGVDEQYF.

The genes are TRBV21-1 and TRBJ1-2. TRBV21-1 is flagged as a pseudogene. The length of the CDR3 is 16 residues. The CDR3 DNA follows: TGTGCCAGCAGCAAAGAGGTGAGGGGAGGGAACTATGGCTACACCTTC. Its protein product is CASSKEVRGGNYGYTF.

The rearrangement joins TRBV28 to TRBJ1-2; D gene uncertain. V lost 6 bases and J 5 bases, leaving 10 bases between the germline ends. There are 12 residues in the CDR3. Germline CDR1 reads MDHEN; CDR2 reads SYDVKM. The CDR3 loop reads CASSSGLYGYTF. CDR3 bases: TGTGCCAGCAGCTCCGGACTGTATGGCTACACCTTC.

CDR3 DNA: TGTGCCAGCAGTCAGGGGGCGCAGGACACTGAAGCTTTCTTT. As protein: CASSQGAQDTEAFF. The chain joins TRBV2 to TRBJ1-1, with 8 nucleotides matching TRBD1. V lost 5 bases and J lost 3; bases outside the gene matches: 5. This CDR3 comprises 14 residues. Germline lookup yields CDR1 SNHLY and CDR2 FYNNEI.

The CDR3 DNA reads as TGTGCCAGCAGTTTTAAGATGGGCTACACCTTC. This codes for CASSFKMGYTF. The chain has TRBV28 and TRBJ1-2; D not resolved. The CDR3 spans 11 residues. Germline V lookup: CDR1 MDHEN, CDR2 SYDVKM. The germline V and J ends were trimmed by 3 bases and 8 bases, with 7 bases remaining between them.

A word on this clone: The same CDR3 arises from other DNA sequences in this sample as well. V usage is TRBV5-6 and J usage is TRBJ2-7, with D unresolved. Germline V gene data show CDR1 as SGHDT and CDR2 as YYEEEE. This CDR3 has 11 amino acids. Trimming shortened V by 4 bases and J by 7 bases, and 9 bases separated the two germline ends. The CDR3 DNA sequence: TGTGCCAGCAGCCTTATGGGAGAGCAGTACTTC. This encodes CASSLMGEQYF.

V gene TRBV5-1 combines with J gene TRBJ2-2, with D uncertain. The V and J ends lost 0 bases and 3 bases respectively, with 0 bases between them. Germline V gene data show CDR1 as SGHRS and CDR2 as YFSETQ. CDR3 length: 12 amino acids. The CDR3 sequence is CASSLDTGELFF. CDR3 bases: TGCGCCAGCAGCTTGGACACCGGGGAGCTGTTTTTT.

The CDR3 is CSVLGSYNSPLHF. Written as DNA, the CDR3 is TGCAGCGTTTTAGGGTCGTATAATTCACCCCTCCACTTT. This chain uses TRBV29-1 with TRBJ1-6; D unresolved. The CDR3 runs 13 residues. With 5 bases removed from V and 4 bases from J, the gap between germline ends came to 9 bases. Per germline, CDR1 SQVTM and CDR2 ANQGSEA.

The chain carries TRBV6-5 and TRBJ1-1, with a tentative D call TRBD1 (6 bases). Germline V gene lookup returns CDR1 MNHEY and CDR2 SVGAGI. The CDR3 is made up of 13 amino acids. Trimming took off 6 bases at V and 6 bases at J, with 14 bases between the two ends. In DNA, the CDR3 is TGTGCCAGCAGGGGGCCAGGGGACCCTGAAGCTTTCTTT. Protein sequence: CASRGPGDPEAFF.

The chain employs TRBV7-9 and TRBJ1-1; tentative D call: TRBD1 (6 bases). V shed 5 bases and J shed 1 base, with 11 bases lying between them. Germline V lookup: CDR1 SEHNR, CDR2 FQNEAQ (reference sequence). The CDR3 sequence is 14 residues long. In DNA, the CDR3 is TGTGCCAGCAGCCAGGGGTATCGGAACACTGAAGCTTTCTTT. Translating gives CASSQGYRNTEAFF.

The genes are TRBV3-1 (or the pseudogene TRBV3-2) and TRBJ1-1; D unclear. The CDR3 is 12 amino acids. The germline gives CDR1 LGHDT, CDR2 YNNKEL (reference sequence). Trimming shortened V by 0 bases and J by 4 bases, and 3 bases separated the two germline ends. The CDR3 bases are TGTGCCAGCAGCCAAGAGGGCACTGAAGCTTTCTTT. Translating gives CASSQEGTEAFF.

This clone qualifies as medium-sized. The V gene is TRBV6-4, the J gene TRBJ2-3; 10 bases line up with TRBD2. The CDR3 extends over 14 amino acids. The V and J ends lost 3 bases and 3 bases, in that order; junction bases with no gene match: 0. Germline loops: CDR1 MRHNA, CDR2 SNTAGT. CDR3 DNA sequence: TGTGCCAGCAGTGAAGCGGGAGGGACAGATACGCAGTATTTT. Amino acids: CASSEAGGTDTQYF.

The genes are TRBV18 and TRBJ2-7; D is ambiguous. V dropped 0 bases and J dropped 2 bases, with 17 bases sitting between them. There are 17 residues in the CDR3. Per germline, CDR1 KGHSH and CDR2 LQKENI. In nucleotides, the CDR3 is TGTGCCAGCTCACCACCCGGACCGACGAAGGGCCCCTACGAGCAGTACTTC. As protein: CASSPPGPTKGPYEQYF.

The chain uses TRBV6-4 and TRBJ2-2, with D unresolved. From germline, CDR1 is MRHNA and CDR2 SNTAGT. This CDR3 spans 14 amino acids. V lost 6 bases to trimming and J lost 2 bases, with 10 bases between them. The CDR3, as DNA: TGTGCCAGCAGCCTCTTAGCCAACACCGGGGAGCTGTTTTTT. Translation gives CASSLLANTGELFF.

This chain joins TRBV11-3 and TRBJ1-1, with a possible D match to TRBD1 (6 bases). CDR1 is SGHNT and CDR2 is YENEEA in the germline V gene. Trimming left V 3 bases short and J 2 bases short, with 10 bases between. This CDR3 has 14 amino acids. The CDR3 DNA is TGTGCCAGCAGCTTGGGACACCCTAACACTGAAGCTTTCTTT. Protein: CASSLGHPNTEAFF.

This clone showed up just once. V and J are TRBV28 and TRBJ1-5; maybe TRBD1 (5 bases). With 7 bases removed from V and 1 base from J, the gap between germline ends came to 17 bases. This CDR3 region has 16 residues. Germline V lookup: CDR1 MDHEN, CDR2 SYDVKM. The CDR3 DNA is TGTGCCAGCATTGAGACGGGGGAGGGGAGCAATCAGCCCCAGCATTTT. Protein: CASIETGEGSNQPQHF.

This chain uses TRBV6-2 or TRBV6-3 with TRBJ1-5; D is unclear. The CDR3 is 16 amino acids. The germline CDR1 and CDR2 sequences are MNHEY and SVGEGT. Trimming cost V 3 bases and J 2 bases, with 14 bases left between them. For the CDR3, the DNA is TGTGCCAGCAGTTATGACTCGGGCCGGGGCAATCAGCCCCAGCATTTT. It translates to CASSYDSGRGNQPQHF.

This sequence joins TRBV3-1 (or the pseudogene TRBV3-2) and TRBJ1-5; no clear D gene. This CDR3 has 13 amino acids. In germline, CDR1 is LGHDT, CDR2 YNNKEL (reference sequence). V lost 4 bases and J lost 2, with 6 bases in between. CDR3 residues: CASSLWGNQPQHF. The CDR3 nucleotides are TGTGCCAGCAGCCTTTGGGGCAATCAGCCCCAGCATTTT.

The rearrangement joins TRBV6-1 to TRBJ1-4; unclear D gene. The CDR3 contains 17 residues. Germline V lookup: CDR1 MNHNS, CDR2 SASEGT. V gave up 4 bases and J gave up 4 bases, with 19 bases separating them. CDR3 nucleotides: TGTGCCAGCAGTGGGACTCCTTTGAGTACCCATAATGAAAAACTGTTTTTT. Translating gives CASSGTPLSTHNEKLFF.

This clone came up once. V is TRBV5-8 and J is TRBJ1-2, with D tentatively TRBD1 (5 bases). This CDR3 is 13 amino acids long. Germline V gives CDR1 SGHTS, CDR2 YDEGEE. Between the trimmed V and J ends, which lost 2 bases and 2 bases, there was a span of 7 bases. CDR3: CASSFGGNYGYTF. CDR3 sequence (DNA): TGTGCCAGCAGCTTTGGGGGGAACTATGGCTACACCTTC.

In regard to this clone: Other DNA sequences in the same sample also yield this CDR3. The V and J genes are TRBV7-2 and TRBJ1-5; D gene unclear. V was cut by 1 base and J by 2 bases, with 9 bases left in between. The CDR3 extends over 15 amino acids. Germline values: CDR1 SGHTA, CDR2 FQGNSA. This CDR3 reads CASSLGGLGNQPQHF. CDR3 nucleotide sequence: TGTGCCAGCAGCTTAGGAGGTTTGGGCAATCAGCCCCAGCATTTT.

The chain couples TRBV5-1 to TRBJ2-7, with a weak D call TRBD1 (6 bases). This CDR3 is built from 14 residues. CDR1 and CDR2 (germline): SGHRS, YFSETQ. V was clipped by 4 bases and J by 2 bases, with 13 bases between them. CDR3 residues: CASSPSGQTYEQYF. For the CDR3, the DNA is TGCGCCAGCAGCCCCTCAGGACAGACCTACGAGCAGTACTTC. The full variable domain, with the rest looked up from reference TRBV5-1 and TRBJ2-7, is KAGVTQTPRYLIKTRGQQVTLSCSPISGHRSVSWYQQTPGQGLQFLFEYFSETQRNKGNFPGRFSGRQFSNSRSEMNVSTLELGDSALYLCASSPSGQTYEQYFGPGTRLTVT.

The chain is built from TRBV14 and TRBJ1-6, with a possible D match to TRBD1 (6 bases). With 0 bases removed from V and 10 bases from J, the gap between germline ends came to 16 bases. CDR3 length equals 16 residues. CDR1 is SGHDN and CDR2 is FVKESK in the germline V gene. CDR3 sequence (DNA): TGTGCCAGCAGCCAAGATCGGGGGGCAAAGGGATCACCCCTCCACTTT. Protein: CASSQDRGAKGSPLHF. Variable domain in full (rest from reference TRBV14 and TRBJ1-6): EAGVTQFPSHSVIEKGQTVTLRCDPISGHDNLYWYRRVMGKEIKFLLHFVKESKQDESGMPNNRFLAERTGGTYSTLKVQPAELEDSGVYFCASSQDRGAKGSPLHFGNGTRLTVT.

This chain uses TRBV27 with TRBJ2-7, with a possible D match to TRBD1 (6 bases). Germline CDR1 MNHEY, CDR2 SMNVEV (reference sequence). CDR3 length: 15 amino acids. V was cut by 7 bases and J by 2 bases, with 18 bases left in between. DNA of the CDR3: TGTGCCAGCACACGCAGACAGGACCGACCCTACGAGCAGTACTTC. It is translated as CASTRRQDRPYEQYF.

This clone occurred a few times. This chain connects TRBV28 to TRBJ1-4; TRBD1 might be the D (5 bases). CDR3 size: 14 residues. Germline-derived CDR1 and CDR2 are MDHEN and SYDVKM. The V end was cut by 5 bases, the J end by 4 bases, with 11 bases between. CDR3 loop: CASSPGARNEKLFF. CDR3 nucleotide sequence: TGTGCCAGCAGTCCCGGGGCCCGTAATGAAAAACTGTTTTTT.

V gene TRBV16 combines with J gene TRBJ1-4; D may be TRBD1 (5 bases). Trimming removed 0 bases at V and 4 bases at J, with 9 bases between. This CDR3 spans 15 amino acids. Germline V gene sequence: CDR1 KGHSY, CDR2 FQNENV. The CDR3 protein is CASSQSRTSNEKLFF. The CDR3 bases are TGTGCCAGCAGCCAATCGAGGACAAGTAATGAAAAACTGTTTTTT.